This T cell receptor (beta chain) was sequenced in a study of tumor-infiltrating lymphocytes in primary liver carcinoma. Total RNA amounting to around 540 ng was the source from which TCR beta cDNA was made with a constant-region primer. Nested multiplex PCR, run for three rounds with slightly modified ARM-PCR, yielded TCR beta libraries. PCR rounds one and two used TRBV1-TRBV30 forward primers with a C-beta reverse primer for about 11 cycles each. TCRdb redid the calling of the multiplex PCR reads with MiXCR, one entry per CDR3 protein. The sample contains under 200,000 distinct CDR3 sequences, around four fifths of which appear only once. Investigators took RNA and DNA out together from about 21-30 mg of unsorted bulk tissue. The germline CDR1 and CDR2 sequences are SQVTM and ANQGSEA. This CDR3 is built from 16 residues. Trimming took off 3 bases at V and 2 bases at J, with 17 bases between the two ends.

The chain has TRBV29-1 and TRBJ2-1; D gene unclear. The source of this sequence is a man aged 35-49 years with primary liver carcinoma and hepatitis B virus infection. The sequenced sample consisted of tumor tissue from primary liver carcinoma. The CDR3 loop is CSVDLLYASPYNEQFF. The CDR3 DNA reads TGCAGCGTTGATCTTCTGTACGCCAGCCCCTACAATGAGCAGTTCTTC.